A selection of T cell receptor beta chains follows, all from one sample in a study of beta chain features in type 1 diabetes. TCRdb's copy holds only in-frame clones and misses some; the assay was immunoSEQ multiplex PCR. The repertoire holds a few hundred thousand clones, with 27% as singletons. The sample consisted of central memory CD4+ T cells from blood. The receptors derive from a man aged 25 to 40 in good health. Both conserved end residues are part of each CDR3. D genes are given only for firm matches. Expanded clones get a size class; other rows say once, few or many, or leave the size out.

v_gene	j_gene	abundance	d_gene	CDR3nt	CDR3aa
TRBV15	TRBJ1-1	-	-	TGTGCCACCAGCAGAGAGGCGATGAGCCAGTCCACTGAAGCTTTCTTT	CATSREAMSQSTEAFF
TRBV2	TRBJ1-6	few	TRBD1	TGTGCCAGTACAGGGGCTGGTAATTCACCCCTCCACTTT	CASTGAGNSPLHF
TRBV15	TRBJ1-1	-	TRBD1	TGTGCCACCAGCAGAGACAAAAGCGACAGGGGAAGCACTGAAGCTTTCTTT	CATSRDKSDRGSTEAFF
TRBV5-1	TRBJ2-2	few	TRBD1	TGCGCCAGCGCCACGGGACAGGCAAACACCGGGGAGCTGTTTTTT	CASATGQANTGELFF
TRBV19	TRBJ2-6	-	TRBD1	TGTGCCAGTAGGGTTCCAGGGGGTACCTCTGGGGCCAACGTCCTGACTTTC	CASRVPGGTSGANVLTF
TRBV7-9	TRBJ2-1	few	-	TGTGCCAGCAGCGTAACAGGGCCCGGGATCAATGAGCAGTTCTTC	CASSVTGPGINEQFF
TRBV10-1	TRBJ2-5	few	-	TGCGCCAGCGGTGGGGCCGGGGAGACCCAGTACTTC	CASGGAGETQYF
TRBV7-9	TRBJ2-5	few	-	TGTGCCAGCAGCTTGGGGTCCGAGACCCAGTACTTC	CASSLGSETQYF
TRBV15	TRBJ2-5	-	TRBD2	TGTGCCACCAGCAGAGATCGGAGAAGCGGGAGGGAGACCCAGTACTTC	CATSRDRRSGRETQYF
TRBV19	TRBJ2-3	few	-	TGTGCCAGTAGTCTCTCCTTTTCCGGGAGAGGGGATACGCAGTATTTT	CASSLSFSGRGDTQYF
TRBV28	TRBJ2-7	-	TRBD2	TGTGCCAGCAGCCCTAGCGGGACTGGTGAGCAGTACTTC	CASSPSGTGEQYF
TRBV2	TRBJ2-7	few	TRBD1	TGTGCCAGCAGCCTCGACAGGGCGGGCGAGCAGTACTTC	CASSLDRAGEQYF
TRBV6-5	TRBJ2-7	-	-	TGTGCCAGCGGCCAGGGGATGTCCTACGAGCAGTACTTC	CASGQGMSYEQYF
TRBV18	TRBJ2-1	-	-	TGTGCCAGCTCACCTATCTCAGCCAATGAGCAGTTCTTC	CASSPISANEQFF
TRBV7-9	TRBJ1-2	-	TRBD1	TGTGCCAGCAGCTTAGTCGGGACAGCTAACTATGGCTACACCTTC	CASSLVGTANYGYTF
TRBV6-4	TRBJ1-2	-	TRBD1	TGTGCCAGCCCAGGACAGGGGGATGGCTACACCTTC	CASPGQGDGYTF
TRBV29-1	TRBJ2-1	few	-	TGCAGCGCTGGTATTCTAGCGTCCCCAGGGTACAATGAGCAGTTCTTC	CSAGILASPGYNEQFF
TRBV19	TRBJ2-7	-	-	TGTGCCAGTAGTATAGCGGGGCCACGATCCTACGAGCAGTACTTC	CASSIAGPRSYEQYF
TRBV29-1	TRBJ1-3	many	TRBD1	TGCAGCGTCGGGACAGCCTCTGGAAACACCATATATTTT	CSVGTASGNTIYF
TRBV18	TRBJ1-1	-	-	TGTGCCAGCTCACCCGGACAGAACACTGAAGCTTTCTTT	CASSPGQNTEAFF
TRBV5-1	TRBJ2-3	many	TRBD2	TGCGCCAGCAGCCCTGAGGGACTACCTCAGGATACGCAGTATTTT	CASSPEGLPQDTQYF
TRBV5-1	TRBJ1-1	-	-	TGCGCCAGCAGGACCGGGACCTCTGGGATCACTGAAGCTTTCTTT	CASRTGTSGITEAFF
TRBV7-2	TRBJ2-1	-	TRBD1	TGTGCCAGCAGCTTAGCGAGGGGACAGGGTTACAATGAGCAGTTCTTC	CASSLARGQGYNEQFF
TRBV29-1	TRBJ2-7	-	-	TGCAGCGTTGAATTCGGGTCCGGGTCCTCCGAGCAGTACTTC	CSVEFGSGSSEQYF
TRBV7-6	TRBJ2-1	-	-	TGTGCCAGCAGCTTAGCCCTAAACGGAGCAACTGAGCAGTTCTTC	CASSLALNGATEQFF
TRBV29-1	TRBJ2-1	few	-	TGCAGCGTTGACCAGGGCTCCTACAATGAGCAGTTCTTC	CSVDQGSYNEQFF
TRBV30	TRBJ1-4	-	-	TGTGCCTGGAGTGTTAGTTCGAAAAGCGTAGGGCAGCTCGGGGAAAAACTGTTTTTT	CAWSVSSKSVGQLGEKLFF
TRBV6-1	TRBJ2-5	few	-	TGTGCCAGCAGTGAAGCAGCTAGCTTCCAAGAGACCCAGTACTTC	CASSEAASFQETQYF
TRBV7-9	TRBJ2-7	-	TRBD2	TGTGCCAGCAGTCGAGGACTAGCGGGATTTTACGAGCAGTACTTC	CASSRGLAGFYEQYF
TRBV30	TRBJ2-3	-	TRBD2	TGTGCCTGGAGTAGCCAGCGGGGGGGCACAGATACGCAGTATTTT	CAWSSQRGGTDTQYF
TRBV5-6	TRBJ2-1	few	-	TGTGCCAGCAGTTGGATAGACAGAACCGATGAGCAGTTCTTC	CASSWIDRTDEQFF
TRBV2	TRBJ2-1	few	-	TGTGCCACCCAAATCGACAGGGGAGGGCATGAGCAGTTCTTC	CATQIDRGGHEQFF
TRBV7-2	TRBJ2-1	-	TRBD2	TGTGCCAGCAGTCCGACTAGCGGGGTTGGCTATGAGCAGTTCTTC	CASSPTSGVGYEQFF
TRBV5-1	TRBJ1-1	few	-	TGCGCCAGCAGCTTGGCCTTCGGGGTAGACGCTTTCTTT	CASSLAFGVDAFF
TRBV6-5	TRBJ1-2	-	-	TGTGCCAGCAGGGGACTCCCGGCGGGCTATGGCTACACCTTC	CASRGLPAGYGYTF
TRBV30	TRBJ2-3	-	-	TGTGCCTGGAAGGGCACAGATACGCAGTATTTT	CAWKGTDTQYF
TRBV30	TRBJ2-2	few	TRBD2	TGTGCCTGGAGTTCGGGGGGAAACACCGGGGAGCTGTTTTTT	CAWSSGGNTGELFF
TRBV7-2	TRBJ2-3	once	-	TGTGCCAGCAGCTTATCGCCCCTCAACACAGATACGCAGTATTTT	CASSLSPLNTDTQYF
TRBV27	TRBJ2-5	-	-	TGTGCCAGCAGTTTATCGGTCCTGCAAGAGACCCAGTACTTC	CASSLSVLQETQYF
TRBV7-2	TRBJ2-1	many	-	TGTGCCAGCAGCTTAGGTCCAGGGAACAATGAGCAGTTCTTC	CASSLGPGNNEQFF
TRBV30	TRBJ1-2	few	-	TGTGCCTGGAGCGCTACAGGGTCGGGCTATGGCTACACCTTC	CAWSATGSGYGYTF
TRBV2	TRBJ2-3	many	TRBD2	TGTGCCAGCAGCCCCACTAGCGGGGGGGCGAATACGCAGTATTTT	CASSPTSGGANTQYF
TRBV6-5	TRBJ1-2	-	TRBD1	TGTGCCAGCAGTTACGGATTAACCGGGACAGTATCCTTC	CASSYGLTGTVSF